The 23 T cell receptor beta chains below all came from one sample that was sequenced in a study of spatial heterogeneity in lung cancer. The time point denotes: sample taken at primary tumor resection. Unsorted whole RNA samples from tumor, nontumor lung or frozen PBMC were sequenced. A single record per CDR3 protein comes from TCRdb applying MiXCR to the 5' RACE reads. The data contain around 14,000 distinct CDR3 sequences, approximately 11% of them seen just once; the ten biggest clones take up roughly a third. This sample comprised PBMCs, obtained at surgery. The receptor set was obtained from a female donor with early-stage non-small cell lung cancer.

This clonotype was counted many times. This chain uses TRBV6-1 with TRBJ2-2, with D perhaps matching TRBD1 or TRBD2 (6 bases each). The CDR3 runs 15 residues. Germline lookup yields CDR1 MNHNS and CDR2 SASEGT. The V gene lost 11 bases and the J gene lost 1 base, with 17 bases spanning the gap. The CDR3 nucleotides read TGTGCCTCCAGGACGGGGGCCTTGAACACCGGGGAGCTGTTTTTT. Residues: CASRTGALNTGELFF.

This clonotype was found a few times. The rearrangement links TRBV6-1 to TRBJ1-2; D gene unclear. The ends were cut back, 7 bases at V and 8 bases at J, with 17 bases in the middle. The germline V gene has CDR1 MNHNS and CDR2 SASEGT. The length of the CDR3 is 13 residues. CDR3: CASTQRRAGGYTF. For the CDR3, the DNA is TGTGCCAGCACCCAAAGGAGGGCGGGCGGCTACACCTTC.

The chain is built from TRBV7-9 and TRBJ1-6, with D tentatively TRBD1 (5 bases). V was shortened by 5 bases and J by 2 bases, with 16 bases between the two germline ends. The CDR3 consists of 17 residues. The germline V gene encodes CDR1 SEHNR and CDR2 FQNEAQ (reference sequence). Here the CDR3 reads CASSPPGREPYNSPLHF. In nucleotides, the CDR3 is TGTGCCAGCAGCCCACCGGGCAGGGAGCCCTATAATTCACCCCTCCACTTT.

This clonotype showed up many times. The CDR3 sequence is CASSLGLRLHYEQYF. The CDR3 nucleotides are TGTGCCAGCAGCTTAGGCTTGAGACTGCACTACGAGCAGTACTTC. The chain has TRBV11-2 and TRBJ2-7; D is uncertain. CDR3 length: 15 amino acids. Trimming stripped 1 base from V and 3 bases from J, with 13 bases between. Germline values: CDR1 SGHAT, CDR2 FQNNGV. Full variable domain (remainder filled in from reference TRBV11-2 and TRBJ2-7): EAGVAQSPRYKIIEKRQSVAFWCNPISGHATLYWYQQILGQGPKLLIQFQNNGVVDDSQLPKDRFSAERLKGVDSTLKIQPAKLEDSAVYLCASSLGLRLHYEQYFGPGTRLTVT.

The chain joins TRBV5-1 to TRBJ2-3, with D perhaps TRBD2 (6 bases). V lost 6 bases and J 4 bases, leaving 18 bases between the germline ends. Germline-derived CDR1 and CDR2 are SGHRS and YFSETQ. This CDR3 has 15 residues. This CDR3 reads CASTLVGRGADTQYF. The DNA for the CDR3 is TGCGCCAGCACCCTTGTGGGGCGGGGTGCAGATACGCAGTATTTT.

This clonotype occurred many times. V gene TRBV18 combines with J gene TRBJ2-6, with D possibly TRBD2 on 6 matching bases. Between the trimmed V and J ends, which lost 10 bases and 4 bases, there was a span of 11 bases. Looked up from germline, CDR1 is KGHSH and CDR2 is LQKENI. The CDR3 has 13 residues. CDR3 nucleotide sequence: TGTGCCACCTCGGGGGAAGGGGCCAACGTCCTGACTTTC. Its protein is CATSGEGANVLTF.

This clonotype was seen ten or more times. The chain employs TRBV4-1 and TRBJ2-3; either TRBD1 or TRBD2 may fit D (6 bases each). Deletions cut 2 bases from V and 2 bases from J, with 14 bases between. The V gene's germline CDR1 is MGHRA and CDR2 YSYEKL. This CDR3 is 16 amino acids long. The CDR3 here is CASSQSGRGHTDTQYF. As DNA, the CDR3 is TGCGCCAGCAGCCAAAGTGGTCGGGGGCACACAGATACGCAGTATTTT.

This clonotype was detected ten times or more. V is TRBV20-1 and J is TRBJ1-6; a possible D gene is TRBD1 (6 bases). Trimming left V 0 bases short and J 10 bases short, with 16 bases between. Germline lookup yields CDR1 DFQATT and CDR2 SNEGSKA (reference sequence). CDR3 size: 15 residues. The CDR3 here is CSARDNLGGGSPLHF. CDR3 in DNA: TGCAGTGCTAGAGATAACCTAGGAGGGGGATCACCCCTCCACTTT.

In its sample, this clonotype is medium-sized. The genes are TRBV7-2 and TRBJ2-7; maybe TRBD2 (7 bases). The V and J ends lost 1 base and 3 bases respectively, with 13 bases between them. The CDR3 contains 15 residues. CDR1 and CDR2 from the germline V gene are SGHTA and FQGNSA. DNA of the CDR3: TGTGCCAGCAGCTTAGTCGGGGGGCGCGACTACGAGCAGTACTTC. It specifies CASSLVGGRDYEQYF.

In regard to this clonotype: Just one base apart from a much larger clone, this may be a read error. The chain is built from TRBV20-1 and TRBJ2-2, with D hard to call. CDR1 is DFQATT, CDR2 SNEGSKA, per germline (reference sequence). The CDR3 contains 11 residues. The germline V and J ends were trimmed by 6 bases and 13 bases, with 15 bases remaining between them. For the CDR3, the DNA is TGCAGTGCGGCCCCACGGGCCTCGCTGTTTTTT. Residues: CSAAPRASLFF.

The sample holds many counts of this clonotype. This chain joins TRBV7-9 and TRBJ1-6; 9 nucleotides match TRBD1. The germline gives CDR1 SEHNR, CDR2 FQNEAQ (reference sequence). The trim removed 5 bases at V and 10 bases at J, leaving 9 bases unmatched. The CDR3 has 15 residues. CDR3 amino acids: CASSLRTGEESPLHF. The CDR3, as DNA: TGTGCCAGCAGCCTTAGGACAGGGGAGGAATCACCCCTCCACTTT.

V is TRBV2 and J is TRBJ2-7; TRBD2 aligns across 9 bases. V was clipped by 4 bases and J by 6 bases; unmatched bases: 4. CDR3 size: 13 residues. CDR1 is SNHLY and CDR2 is FYNNEI in the germline V gene. In DNA form, the CDR3 reads TGTGCCAGCAGTGTCCTAGCGGGGAGCGAGCAGTACTTC. Its protein product is CASSVLAGSEQYF.

Comments on this clonotype: A much larger clone differs by one base, so this may be a read error. The chain recombines TRBV2 with TRBJ2-7; a weak D match, TRBD1 (7 bases). The CDR3 length is 12 residues. The germline CDR1 and CDR2 sequences are SNHLY and FYNNEI. CDR3 sequence reads: CVSTGEAYEQYF. CDR3 DNA: TGTGTCAGCACAGGGGAGGCCTACGAGCAGTACTTC. The full variable domain, rest sourced from reference TRBV2 and TRBJ2-7, is EPEVTQTPSHQVTQMGQEVILRCVPISNHLYFYWYRQILGQKVEFLVSFYNNEISEKSEIFDDQFSVERPDGSNFTLKIRSTKLEDSAMYFCVSTGEAYEQYFGPGTRLTVT.

This clonotype has ten or more counts. The V gene is TRBV12-3 or TRBV12-4, the J gene TRBJ1-2; D not certain. There are 14 residues in the CDR3. The V and J ends lost 6 bases and 4 bases respectively, with 15 bases between them. This chain's CDR3 is CASRSTGPIYGYTF. DNA for the CDR3: TGTGCCAGCAGATCGACGGGTCCGATCTATGGCTACACCTTC.

This rearrangement joins TRBV20-1 to TRBJ1-2; 8 bases line up with TRBD1. Looked up from germline, CDR1 is DFQATT and CDR2 is SNEGSKA (reference sequence). The ends lost 5 bases at V and 4 bases at J; junction bases unmatched: 6. The CDR3 covers 13 residues. The CDR3 loop is CSAEDRVTYGYTF. Here the CDR3 DNA reads TGCAGTGCTGAGGACAGGGTCACCTATGGCTACACCTTC.

This clonotype was recorded many times. V gene TRBV7-9 combines with J gene TRBJ1-1; a possible D gene is TRBD1 (6 bases). This CDR3 is built from 13 residues. V was shortened by 5 bases and J by 3 bases, with 10 bases between the two germline ends. Germline V gene data show CDR1 as SEHNR and CDR2 as FQNEAQ (reference sequence). The CDR3 DNA reads as TGTGCCAGCAGCCCCTCAGGGGACACTGAAGCTTTCTTT. Translating gives CASSPSGDTEAFF.

The chain uses TRBV29-1 and TRBJ2-5; 7 bases are a match to TRBD1. J was trimmed by 2 bases and V by 2 bases; bases with no gene match: 5. CDR1 and CDR2 from the germline V gene are SQVTM and ANQGSEA. The CDR3 contains 14 residues. The CDR3 loop reads CSVESRTGQETQYF. The CDR3, as DNA: TGCAGCGTTGAAAGTAGGACAGGTCAAGAGACCCAGTACTTC.

This clonotype was seen many times. V and J are TRBV11-2 and TRBJ2-3; D is undetermined. CDR1 SGHAT and CDR2 FQNNGV come from the germline V gene. Trimming took 2 bases from V and 7 from J, leaving 10 bases between them. CDR3 length: 13 residues. In DNA form, the CDR3 reads TGTGCCAGCAGCTTATCGACGCGGAATACGCAGTATTTT. Amino acids: CASSLSTRNTQYF.

This clonotype was picked up a small number of times. V usage is TRBV5-1 and J usage is TRBJ2-3, with TRBD2 matching over 10 bases. J lost 5 bases, V lost 4 bases, and 13 bases had no gene match. Germline V gene sequence: CDR1 SGHRS, CDR2 YFSETQ. The CDR3 totals 17 residues. DNA of the CDR3: TGCGCCAGCAGCCGACTATTGTTGAGCGGGGGGGAAGATACGCAGTATTTT. This sequence encodes CASSRLLLSGGEDTQYF.

This clonotype was seen at least ten times. The V and J genes are TRBV3-1 and TRBJ2-7; TRBD1 might be the D (5 bases). This CDR3 region has 14 residues. CDR1 is LGHDT and CDR2 is YNNKEL in the germline V gene (reference sequence). Trimming removed 5 bases at V and 0 bases at J, with 11 bases between. The CDR3 spells CASSGASGSYEQYF. The CDR3 coding sequence is TGTGCCAGCAGCGGGGCGTCCGGCTCCTACGAGCAGTACTTC.

This clonotype has at least ten counts. This chain links TRBV5-4 with TRBJ2-5; D could derive from TRBD1 or TRBD2 (6 bases each). Trimming took off 5 bases at V and 1 base at J, with 9 bases between the two ends. The CDR3 loop spans 13 amino acids. Germline V gene data show CDR1 as SGHNT and CDR2 as YYREEE (reference sequence). The CDR3 spells CASRGGAQETQYF. Written as DNA, the CDR3 is TGTGCCAGCAGGGGGGGCGCCCAAGAGACCCAGTACTTC.

A note on this clonotype: One end of the junction does not line up with germline, which may come from a read error. The chain uses TRBV7-3 and TRBJ1-6; D gene uncertain. The CDR3 is 15 amino acids. Germline assignment: CDR1 SGHTA and CDR2 FQGTGA. CDR3 amino acids: CVSSHEGGNNSPLHF. The CDR3 DNA sequence: TGTGTCAGCAGCCACGAAGGAGGGAATAATTCACCCCTCCACTTT.

The chain employs TRBV30 and TRBJ1-5; D call uncertain. The CDR3 runs to 15 residues. Germline values: CDR1 GTSNPN, CDR2 SVGIG (reference sequence). V was shortened by 0 bases and J by 3 bases, with 12 bases between the two germline ends. In DNA form, the CDR3 reads TGTGCCTGGAGTGTCGGTGCAGGCGCCAATCAGCCCCAGCATTTT. This gives the protein CAWSVGAGANQPQHF.